This T cell receptor beta chain was sequenced in a study of T cells in Graves' hyperthyroidism and ophthalmopathy. Regarding this clonotype: Its specificity is unknown.

General study results and limits: From stable hyperthyroidism, ophthalmopathy was separated by a 13 V-J model.

It was RNA transcripts that yielded the amplified TCR beta CDR3 regions. The HTBI set primed first-round TCR CDR3 RT-PCR. TCRdb re-derived calls from the multiplex PCR reads in MiXCR, one entry per CDR3 protein. This sample has about 210,000 distinct CDR3 sequences; more than 15% occur once, and the top ten carry under 65%. The V segment lost 5 bases and the J segment 3 bases; nucleotides outside the gene matches: 6. This CDR3 is built from 14 residues. CDR1 is SQVTM, CDR2 ANQGSEA, per germline. Sequenced material: blood. The clonotype was recovered from a man aged 45 to 65 with Graves' hyperthyroidism. The chain has TRBV29-1 and TRBJ2-4, with 8 bases that match TRBD2. CDR3 nucleotides: TGCAGCGTTACGTCGGGAGGGTACAAAAACATTCAGTACTTC. Residues: CSVTSGGYKNIQYF.